Sequencing of this T cell receptor (beta chain) was carried out in a study of response to subunit inactivated influenza vaccine. CDR1 is SGHTA and CDR2 is FQGNSA in the germline V gene. This CDR3 is 15 amino acids long. V gave up 5 bases and J gave up 2 bases; unmatched junction bases: 7. One entry per CDR3 protein results from TCRdb running MiXCR on the RT-PCR reads. The sample shows roughly 630,000 distinct CDR3 sequences, approximately 14% of them seen only once. This clonotype came up a few times. This TCR derives from a man aged 50 to 60 who received an inactivated influenza vaccine. The chain recombines TRBV7-2 with TRBJ2-3, with 7 bases matching TRBD1. The sample here was PBMCs from blood, taken around 14 days before vaccination. This chain's CDR3 is CASSRLGQTTDTQYF. The CDR3 bases are TGTGCCAGCAGCCGTCTGGGACAGACCACAGATACGCAGTATTTT.